The 27 T cell receptor beta chains listed next were all sequenced from one sample in a study of shared clonotypes between healthy human individuals (dated by TCRdb to the early 2020s). Libraries came from the immunoSEQ multiplex PCR assay. TCRdb's version of the immuneACCESS table is confined to in-frame rearrangements and falls short of the full clone set. An unresolved V gene accounts for under half of the shortfall where checked; the remainder is of unknown origin. The sample table contains roughly 2.1 million clones; only one count was recorded for about 93% of them. The ten largest clones take up around 1.7% of the sample. CD8 naive samples were CD45RO-negative cells positively selected for CCR7, giving a CD45RA+CCR7+ population that excluded TemRA cells. The specimen was naive CD8+ T cells from PBMCs. The label giving this sample's cell subset or site can be read as: CD45RA+CCR7+. Source of these receptors: a man in his late teens or twenties in good health. Some clones in this sample may be carry-over from other donors' samples.

The chain has TRBV27 and TRBJ2-3, with TRBD2 matching 9 bases. V dropped 4 bases and J dropped 8; count of bases not matched to a gene: 10. The CDR3 extends over 15 amino acids. Per germline, CDR1 MNHEY and CDR2 SMNVEV (reference sequence). The CDR3 is CASSSQAGGGRTQYF. In nucleotides, the CDR3 is TGTGCCAGCAGTTCGCAAGCGGGAGGTGGGCGTACGCAGTATTTT.

The chain is built from TRBV30 and TRBJ1-1, with D possibly matching TRBD1 (6 bases). The germline CDR1 and CDR2 sequences are GTSNPN and SVGIG (reference sequence). The germline V and J ends were trimmed by 5 bases and 1 base, with 14 bases remaining between them. There are 14 residues in the CDR3. This chain's CDR3 is CAWWSRRGNTEAFF. CDR3 bases: TGTGCCTGGTGGAGCCGCAGGGGGAACACTGAAGCTTTCTTT.

The chain couples TRBV9 to TRBJ2-7, with a possible D match to TRBD1 (6 bases). V lost 3 bases and J lost 6, with 13 bases in between. This CDR3 contains 13 residues. In germline, CDR1 is SGDLS, CDR2 YYNGEE. CDR3 nucleotides: TGTGCCAGCAGCGCCACCCACAGGGCCGAGCAGTACTTC. It translates to CASSATHRAEQYF.

The CDR3 reads CASSLPELGQVEAFF. The CDR3 DNA follows: TGTGCCAGCAGCCTACCTGAATTGGGACAGGTAGAAGCTTTCTTT. This chain uses TRBV5-4 with TRBJ1-1, with 8 bases aligning to TRBD1. V trimming: 4 bases; J trimming: 8 bases; junction bases outside the gene matches: 13. Germline assignment: CDR1 SGHNT and CDR2 YYREEE (reference sequence). The CDR3 is 15 amino acids.

The chain recombines TRBV5-4 with TRBJ2-7; TRBD1 agrees at 7 bases. CDR3 size: 14 residues. Germline V lookup: CDR1 SGHNT, CDR2 YYREEE (reference sequence). The J segment lost 4 bases and the V segment lost 4 bases, leaving 8 bases of the junction unmatched. This CDR3 is CASSGAQGDYEQYF. The CDR3 bases are TGTGCCAGCAGCGGGGCCCAGGGGGATTACGAGCAGTACTTC.

The chain has TRBV5-1 and TRBJ1-1; D uncertain. CDR1 and CDR2 from the germline V gene are SGHRS and YFSETQ. Deletions cut 3 bases from V and 0 bases from J, with 9 bases between. The CDR3 is made up of 14 amino acids. CDR3 bases: TGCGCCAGCAGCTCGGACGGAATGAACACTGAAGCTTTCTTT. Translated, it gives CASSSDGMNTEAFF.

V usage is TRBV7-9 and J usage is TRBJ1-1, with 8 bases fitting TRBD1. With V trimmed by 6 bases and J by 10 bases, 4 bases remained unmatched. Germline V gives CDR1 SEHNR, CDR2 FQNEAQ (reference sequence). The CDR3 is made up of 11 amino acids. The DNA for the CDR3 is TGTGCCAGCAGATTAACAGGGGGAGCTTTCTTT. Translated: CASRLTGGAFF. Together with reference TRBV7-9 and TRBJ1-1, the CDR3 gives the full variable domain: DTGVSQNPRHKITKRGQNVTFRCDPISEHNRLYWYRQTLGQGPEFLTYFQNEAQLEKSRLLSDRFSAERPKGSFSTLEIQRTEQGDSAMYLCASRLTGGAFFGQGTRLTVV.

In regard to this clone: One end of the junction varies from germline; a read error may be responsible. The chain is built from TRBV6-5 and TRBJ1-5; D possibly corresponds to TRBD1 (6 bases). Germline CDR1 and CDR2: MNHEY and SVGAGI. The CDR3 spans 15 residues. Here the CDR3 DNA reads TGTGCCAGCGTTGCTGGTTGGGGGCAGGAGCAGCCCCAGCACTTT. Its translation is CASVAGWGQEQPQHF.

The chain carries TRBV11-2 and TRBJ2-5, with D possibly matching TRBD2 (6 bases). The CDR3 loop spans 16 amino acids. Between the trimmed V and J ends, which lost 3 bases and 5 bases, there was a span of 19 bases. Germline values: CDR1 SGHAT, CDR2 FQNNGV. This CDR3 reads CASSFTKLYREETQYF. In nucleotides, the CDR3 is TGTGCCAGCAGCTTCACGAAATTATACCGGGAGGAGACCCAGTACTTC. Using reference TRBV11-2 and TRBJ2-5 for the parts outside the CDR3, the full variable domain is EAGVAQSPRYKIIEKRQSVAFWCNPISGHATLYWYQQILGQGPKLLIQFQNNGVVDDSQLPKDRFSAERLKGVDSTLKIQPAKLEDSAVYLCASSFTKLYREETQYFGPGTRLLVL.

This chain connects TRBV4-3 to TRBJ2-1; tentative D call: TRBD1 (5 bases). The V end was cut by 7 bases, the J end by 0 bases, with 16 bases between. The CDR3 consists of 16 residues. From germline, CDR1 is LGHNA and CDR2 YSLEER. The CDR3 loop reads CASTPGRVSSYNEQFF. The DNA of the CDR3 is TGCGCCAGCACCCCTGGCAGGGTGAGCTCCTACAATGAGCAGTTCTTC.

The V call is TRBV27, the J call TRBJ1-2; 11 bases match TRBD1. J gave up 4 bases and V 3 bases, and 1 base lay outside the gene matches. CDR3 size: 14 residues. CDR1 MNHEY and CDR2 SMNVEV come from the germline V gene (reference sequence). The CDR3 spells CASSFGTGGYGYTF. The CDR3 coding sequence is TGTGCCAGCAGTTTTGGGACAGGGGGCTATGGCTACACCTTC.

This chain links TRBV6-5 with TRBJ1-2; D is possibly TRBD1 (5 bases). The CDR3 runs to 16 residues. CDR1 is MNHEY, CDR2 SVGAGI, per germline. V gave up 2 bases and J gave up 5 bases, with 18 bases separating them. The CDR3 reads CASSYNPTGEPYGYTF. The CDR3 DNA is TGTGCCAGCAGTTACAACCCCACAGGAGAACCATATGGCTACACCTTC.

As DNA, the CDR3 is TGTGCCAGCAGCCAGGGGCCAGGGGCGGGGAACGAGCAGTACTTC. Protein sequence: CASSQGPGAGNEQYF. The chain combines TRBV27 with TRBJ2-7; D may be TRBD1 or TRBD2 (6 bases each). Germline values: CDR1 MNHEY, CDR2 SMNVEV (reference sequence). The V end was cut by 6 bases, the J end by 5 bases, with 20 bases between. There are 15 residues in the CDR3.

A single count supports this clone. The rearrangement links TRBV27 to TRBJ1-1, with D possibly matching TRBD1 (5 bases). In germline, CDR1 is MNHEY, CDR2 SMNVEV (reference sequence). Trimming removed 6 bases from V and 4 bases from J, with 15 bases in between. This CDR3 region has 14 residues. In DNA, the CDR3 is TGTGCCAGCAGCAACCGGATAGGGGCCACTGAAGCTTTCTTT. Amino acids: CASSNRIGATEAFF.

J is TRBJ2-3 and V is TRBV15; D is possibly TRBD1 (5 bases). The V end lost 9 bases, the J end lost 3 bases, and 13 bases lay between the germline ends. The germline V gene encodes CDR1 LNHNV and CDR2 YYDKDF (reference sequence). The CDR3 sequence is 13 residues long. Here the CDR3 DNA reads TGTGCCACTAGGGGTCTCCCGACAGATACGCAGTATTTT. It translates to CATRGLPTDTQYF.

This clone was seen a single time. V gene TRBV28 combines with J gene TRBJ2-2, with 10 nucleotides matching TRBD2. Per germline, CDR1 MDHEN and CDR2 SYDVKM. The junction had 9 bases not matched to a gene; V was cut back by 11 bases and J by 0 bases. CDR3 length equals 16 residues. The CDR3 DNA sequence: TGTGCCGGAGGTAGCGGGAGGTTACCGAACACCGGGGAGCTGTTTTTT. Translation gives CAGGSGRLPNTGELFF.

The J gene is TRBJ2-7, the V gene TRBV29-1; D is undetermined. CDR1 and CDR2 (germline): SQVTM, ANQGSEA. The germline V and J ends were trimmed by 1 base and 1 base, with 11 bases remaining between them. The CDR3 contains 14 residues. The CDR3 sequence: CSVEGVKGSYEQYF. The CDR3 DNA reads as TGCAGCGTTGAAGGAGTGAAGGGATCCTACGAGCAGTACTTC.

With respect to this clone: The same CDR3 arises from other DNA sequences in this sample as well. The V and J genes are TRBV9 and TRBJ2-6; D remains unclear. V lost 2 bases and J 1 base, leaving 4 bases between the germline ends. This CDR3 has 14 residues. Germline CDR1 and CDR2: SGDLS and YYNGEE. The CDR3 DNA is TGTGCCAGCAGCGTGGGATCTGGGGCCAACGTCCTGACTTTC. Protein sequence: CASSVGSGANVLTF.

The chain links TRBV7-9 to TRBJ2-1; TRBD2 matches at 8 bases. The CDR3 runs 16 residues. V was clipped by 5 bases and J by 10 bases; unmatched bases: 16. Per germline, CDR1 SEHNR and CDR2 FQNEAQ (reference sequence). CDR3 nucleotides: TGTGCCAGCAGCCCCAGCGGGGGCTCATATTTCTTGGAGCAGTTCTTC. This gives the protein CASSPSGGSYFLEQFF.

V usage is TRBV9 and J usage is TRBJ2-7; TRBD2 aligns across 9 bases. Germline CDR1 is SGDLS and CDR2 is YYNGEE. The J segment lost 3 bases and the V segment lost 4 bases, leaving 8 bases of the junction unmatched. The CDR3 has 15 residues. The DNA for the CDR3 is TGTGCCAGCAGCCAGTGGGAGCGGGGGGACTACGAGCAGTACTTC. This gives the protein CASSQWERGDYEQYF.

The chain is built from TRBV7-9 and TRBJ1-2; a weak D match, TRBD1 (6 bases). Trimming removed 10 bases from V and 0 bases from J, with 15 bases in between. This CDR3 is 14 amino acids long. Per the germline V gene, CDR1 is SEHNR and CDR2 is FQNEAQ (reference sequence). This CDR3 reads CATLKGGANYGYTF. For the CDR3, the DNA is TGTGCCACCCTAAAAGGGGGGGCTAACTATGGCTACACCTTC.

This clone showed up just a few times. The chain recombines TRBV18 with TRBJ1-1; D remains unclear. The V and J ends lost 2 bases and 4 bases respectively, with 14 bases between them. The CDR3 has 15 residues. Germline assignment: CDR1 KGHSH and CDR2 LQKENI. The DNA for the CDR3 is TGTGCCAGCTCACCAACACGGATGGCGGGCACTGAAGCTTTCTTT. Translated, it gives CASSPTRMAGTEAFF.

This clone was observed once. The rearrangement uses TRBV7-9 and TRBJ1-3; D ambiguous. Germline CDR1 reads SEHNR; CDR2 reads FQNEAQ (reference sequence). The V and J ends lost 3 bases and 4 bases respectively, with 4 bases between them. CDR3 size: 12 residues. In nucleotides, the CDR3 is TGTGCCAGCAGCTTTCAGGGAAACACCATATATTTT. The encoded protein is CASSFQGNTIYF.

This chain joins TRBV5-4 and TRBJ1-1, with D tentatively TRBD1 (5 bases). CDR3 length: 12 residues. Germline CDR1 is SGHNT and CDR2 is YYREEE (reference sequence). Trimming removed 6 bases from V and 7 bases from J, with 13 bases in between. The CDR3 spells CASTSDTSEAFF. In DNA, the CDR3 is TGTGCCAGCACCTCGGACACGAGTGAAGCTTTCTTT.

This clone was seen only once. The V gene is TRBV5-1, the J gene TRBJ2-1; possibly TRBD1 or TRBD2 for D (5 bases each). The CDR3 covers 15 residues. V lost 4 bases to trimming and J lost 7 bases, with 18 bases between them. In germline, CDR1 is SGHRS, CDR2 YFSETQ. The CDR3 DNA is TGCGCCAGCAGCCCCATAGGGTCAGGGACGAATGAGCAGTTCTTC. Translation: CASSPIGSGTNEQFF.

This clone has only one observation. The chain couples TRBV19 to TRBJ2-3, with TRBD2 matching over 9 bases. The CDR3 covers 17 residues. CDR1 LNHDA and CDR2 SQIVND come from the germline V gene (reference sequence). V trimming: 2 bases; J trimming: 2 bases; junction bases outside the gene matches: 8. The CDR3 bases are TGTGCCAGTAGTATAAGTTGGCTAGCGGGAATCACAGATACGCAGTATTTT. It encodes CASSISWLAGITDTQYF.

This clone appeared a single time. Within the sample, other DNA sequences also encode this same CDR3. The J gene is TRBJ2-1, the V gene TRBV15; D remains ambiguous. In germline, CDR1 is LNHNV, CDR2 YYDKDF (reference sequence). This CDR3 is 15 amino acids long. The V gene lost 0 bases and the J gene lost 0 bases, with 6 bases spanning the gap. The CDR3 region is CATSRELSSYNEQFF. DNA for the CDR3: TGTGCCACCAGCAGAGAGCTGAGCTCCTACAATGAGCAGTTCTTC.